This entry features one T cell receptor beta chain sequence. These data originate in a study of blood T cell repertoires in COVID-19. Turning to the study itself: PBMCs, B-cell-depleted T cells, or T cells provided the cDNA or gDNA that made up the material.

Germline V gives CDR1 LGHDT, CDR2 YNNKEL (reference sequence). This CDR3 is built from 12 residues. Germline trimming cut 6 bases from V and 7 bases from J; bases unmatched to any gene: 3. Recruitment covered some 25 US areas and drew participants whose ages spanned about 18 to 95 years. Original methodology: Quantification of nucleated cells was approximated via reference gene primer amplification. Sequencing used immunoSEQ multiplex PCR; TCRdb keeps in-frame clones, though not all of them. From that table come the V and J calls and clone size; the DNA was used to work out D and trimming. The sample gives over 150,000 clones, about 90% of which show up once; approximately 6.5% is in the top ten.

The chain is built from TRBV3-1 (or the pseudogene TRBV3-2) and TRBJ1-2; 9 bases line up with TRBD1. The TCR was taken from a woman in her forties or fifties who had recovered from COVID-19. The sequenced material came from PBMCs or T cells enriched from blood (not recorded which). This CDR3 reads CASRQGAGGYTF. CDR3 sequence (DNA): TGTGCCAGCAGACAGGGGGCGGGTGGCTACACCTTC.